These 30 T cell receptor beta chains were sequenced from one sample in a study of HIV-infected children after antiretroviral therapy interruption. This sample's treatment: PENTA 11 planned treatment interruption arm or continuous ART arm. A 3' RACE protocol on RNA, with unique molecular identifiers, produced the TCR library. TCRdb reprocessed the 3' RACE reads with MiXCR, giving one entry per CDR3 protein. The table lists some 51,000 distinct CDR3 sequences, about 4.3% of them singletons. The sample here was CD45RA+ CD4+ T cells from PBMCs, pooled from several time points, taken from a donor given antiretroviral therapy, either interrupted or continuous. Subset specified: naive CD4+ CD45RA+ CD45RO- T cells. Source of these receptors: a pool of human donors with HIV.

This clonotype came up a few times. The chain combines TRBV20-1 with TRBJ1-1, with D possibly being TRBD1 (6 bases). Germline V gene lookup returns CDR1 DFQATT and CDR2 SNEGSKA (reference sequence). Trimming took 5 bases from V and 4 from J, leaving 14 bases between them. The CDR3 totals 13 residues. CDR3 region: CSARGGAGTEAFF. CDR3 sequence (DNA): TGCAGTGCTCGGGGGGGCGCGGGCACTGAAGCTTTCTTT.

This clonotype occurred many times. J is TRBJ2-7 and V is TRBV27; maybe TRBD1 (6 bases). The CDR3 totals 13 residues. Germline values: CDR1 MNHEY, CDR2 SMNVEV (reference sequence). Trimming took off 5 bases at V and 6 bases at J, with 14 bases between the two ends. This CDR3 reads CASSPRGEGEQYF. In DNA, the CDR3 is TGTGCCAGCAGTCCCAGGGGCGAGGGCGAGCAGTACTTC.

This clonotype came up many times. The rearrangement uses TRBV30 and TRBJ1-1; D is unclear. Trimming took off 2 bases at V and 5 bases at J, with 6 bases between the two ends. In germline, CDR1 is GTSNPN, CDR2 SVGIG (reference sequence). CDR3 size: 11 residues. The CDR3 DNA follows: TGTGCCTGGAGTCGGGGTACTGAAGCTTTCTTT. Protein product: CAWSRGTEAFF.

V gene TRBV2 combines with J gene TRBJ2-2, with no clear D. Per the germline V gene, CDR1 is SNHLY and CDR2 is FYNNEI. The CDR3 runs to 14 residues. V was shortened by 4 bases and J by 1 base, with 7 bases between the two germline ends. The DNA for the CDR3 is TGTGCCAGCAGTGTCTACAGGAACACCGGGGAGCTGTTTTTT. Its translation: CASSVYRNTGELFF. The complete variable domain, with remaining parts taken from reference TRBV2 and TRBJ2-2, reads EPEVTQTPSHQVTQMGQEVILRCVPISNHLYFYWYRQILGQKVEFLVSFYNNEISEKSEIFDDQFSVERPDGSNFTLKIRSTKLEDSAMYFCASSVYRNTGELFFGEGSRLTVL.

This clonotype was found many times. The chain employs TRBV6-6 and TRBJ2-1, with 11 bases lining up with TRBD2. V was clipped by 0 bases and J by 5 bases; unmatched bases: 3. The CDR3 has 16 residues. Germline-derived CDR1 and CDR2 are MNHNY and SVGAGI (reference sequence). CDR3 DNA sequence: TGTGCCAGCAGTTACTCCGGGACTAGCGGACACAATGAGCAGTTCTTC. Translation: CASSYSGTSGHNEQFF.

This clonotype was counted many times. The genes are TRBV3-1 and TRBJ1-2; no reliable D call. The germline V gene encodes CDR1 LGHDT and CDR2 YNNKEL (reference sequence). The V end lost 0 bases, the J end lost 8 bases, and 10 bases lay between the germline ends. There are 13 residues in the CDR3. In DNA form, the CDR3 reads TGTGCCAGCAGCCAAGAACGTTCTGAAGGCTACACCTTC. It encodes CASSQERSEGYTF.

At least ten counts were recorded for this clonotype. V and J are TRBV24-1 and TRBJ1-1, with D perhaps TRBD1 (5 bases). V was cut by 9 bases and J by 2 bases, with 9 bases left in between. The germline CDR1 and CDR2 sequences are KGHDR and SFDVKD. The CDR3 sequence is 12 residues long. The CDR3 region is CATSGPNTEAFF. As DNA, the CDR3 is TGTGCCACCTCGGGACCTAACACTGAAGCTTTCTTT.

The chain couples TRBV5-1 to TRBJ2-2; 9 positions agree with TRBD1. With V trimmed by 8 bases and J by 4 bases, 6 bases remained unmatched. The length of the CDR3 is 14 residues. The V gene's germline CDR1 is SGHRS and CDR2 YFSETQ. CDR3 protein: CASRQGDGTGELFF. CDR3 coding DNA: TGCGCCAGTAGACAGGGGGACGGCACCGGGGAGCTGTTTTTT.

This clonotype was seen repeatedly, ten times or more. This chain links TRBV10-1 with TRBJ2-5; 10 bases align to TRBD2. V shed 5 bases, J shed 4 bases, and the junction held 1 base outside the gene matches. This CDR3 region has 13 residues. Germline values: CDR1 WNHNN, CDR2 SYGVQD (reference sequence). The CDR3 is CASSRTSGETQYF. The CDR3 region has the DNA TGCGCCAGCAGTCGGACTAGCGGAGAGACCCAGTACTTC.

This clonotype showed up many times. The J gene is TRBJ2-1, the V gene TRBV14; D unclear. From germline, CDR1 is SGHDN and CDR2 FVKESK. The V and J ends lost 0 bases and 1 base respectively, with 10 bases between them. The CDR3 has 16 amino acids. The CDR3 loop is CASSQEQFFSYNEQFF. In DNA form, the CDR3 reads TGTGCCAGCAGCCAAGAACAGTTCTTTTCCTACAATGAGCAGTTCTTC.

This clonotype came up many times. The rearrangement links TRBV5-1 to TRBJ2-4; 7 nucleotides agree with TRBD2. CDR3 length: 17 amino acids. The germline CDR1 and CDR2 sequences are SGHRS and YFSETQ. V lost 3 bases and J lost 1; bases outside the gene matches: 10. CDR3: CASSSGPGEGAKNIQYF. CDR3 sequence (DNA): TGCGCCAGCAGCTCCGGGCCGGGGGAGGGGGCCAAAAACATTCAGTACTTC.

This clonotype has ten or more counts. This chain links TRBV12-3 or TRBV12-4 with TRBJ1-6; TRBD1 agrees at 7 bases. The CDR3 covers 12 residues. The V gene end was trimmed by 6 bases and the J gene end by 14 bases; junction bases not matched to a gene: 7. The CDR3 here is CASSPGGRSLHF. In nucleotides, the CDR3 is TGTGCCAGCAGCCCAGGGGGTCGGTCCCTCCACTTT.

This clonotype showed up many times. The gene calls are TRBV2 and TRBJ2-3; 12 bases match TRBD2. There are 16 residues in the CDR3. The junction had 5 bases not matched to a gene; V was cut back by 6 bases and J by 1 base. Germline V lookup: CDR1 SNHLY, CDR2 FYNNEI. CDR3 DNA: TGTGCCAGCAGCCAACTAGCGGGGGGTCGCACAGATACGCAGTATTTT. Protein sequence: CASSQLAGGRTDTQYF.

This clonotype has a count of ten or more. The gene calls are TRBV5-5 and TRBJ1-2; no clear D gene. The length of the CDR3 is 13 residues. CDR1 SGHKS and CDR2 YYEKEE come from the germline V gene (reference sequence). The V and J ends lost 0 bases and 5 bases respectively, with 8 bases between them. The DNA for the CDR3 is TGTGCCAGCAGCTTGGCCGATCTTTATGGCTACACCTTC. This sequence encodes CASSLADLYGYTF.

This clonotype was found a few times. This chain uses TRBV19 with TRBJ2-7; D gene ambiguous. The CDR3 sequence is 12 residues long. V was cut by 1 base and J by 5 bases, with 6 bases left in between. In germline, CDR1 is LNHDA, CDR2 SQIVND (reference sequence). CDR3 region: CASSIVGDEQYF. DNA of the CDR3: TGTGCCAGTAGTATAGTCGGCGACGAGCAGTACTTC.

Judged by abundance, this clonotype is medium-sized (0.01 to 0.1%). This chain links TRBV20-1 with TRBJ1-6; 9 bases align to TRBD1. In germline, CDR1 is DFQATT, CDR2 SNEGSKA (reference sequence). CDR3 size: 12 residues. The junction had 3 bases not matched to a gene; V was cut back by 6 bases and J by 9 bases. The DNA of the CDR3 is TGCAGTGCCCGACAGGGGGGTTCACCCCTCCACTTT. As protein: CSARQGGSPLHF.

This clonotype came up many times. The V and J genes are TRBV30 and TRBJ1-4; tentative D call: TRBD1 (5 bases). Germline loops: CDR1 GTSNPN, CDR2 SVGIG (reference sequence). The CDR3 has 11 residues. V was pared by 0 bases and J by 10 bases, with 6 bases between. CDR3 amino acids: CAWSVGLKLFF. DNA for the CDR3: TGTGCCTGGAGTGTGGGACTAAAACTGTTTTTT.

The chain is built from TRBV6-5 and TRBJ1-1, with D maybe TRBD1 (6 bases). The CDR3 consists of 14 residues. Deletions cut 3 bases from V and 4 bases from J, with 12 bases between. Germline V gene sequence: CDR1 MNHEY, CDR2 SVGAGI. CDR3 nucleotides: TGTGCCAGCAGTTATGGAGGGGGAGGCACTGAAGCTTTCTTT. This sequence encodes CASSYGGGGTEAFF.

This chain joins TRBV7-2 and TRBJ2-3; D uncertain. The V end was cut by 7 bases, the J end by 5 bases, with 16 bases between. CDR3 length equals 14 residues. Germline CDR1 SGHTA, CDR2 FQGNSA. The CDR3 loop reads CASTPPQTLDTQYF. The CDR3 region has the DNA TGTGCCAGCACCCCGCCACAAACTTTAGATACGCAGTATTTT.

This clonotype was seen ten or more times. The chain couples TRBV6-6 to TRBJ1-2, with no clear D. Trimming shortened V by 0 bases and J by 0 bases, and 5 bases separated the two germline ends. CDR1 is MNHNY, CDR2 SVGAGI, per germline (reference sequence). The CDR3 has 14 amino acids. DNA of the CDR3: TGTGCCAGCAGTTACTCGACGGCTAACTATGGCTACACCTTC. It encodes CASSYSTANYGYTF.

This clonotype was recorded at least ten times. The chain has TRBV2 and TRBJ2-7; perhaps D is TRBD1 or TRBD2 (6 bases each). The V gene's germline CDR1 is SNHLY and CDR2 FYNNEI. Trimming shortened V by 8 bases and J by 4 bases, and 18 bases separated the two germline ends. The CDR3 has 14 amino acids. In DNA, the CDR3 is TGTGCCAGCCGAGAGGGGGGACCATCTTACGAGCAGTACTTC. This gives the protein CASREGGPSYEQYF.

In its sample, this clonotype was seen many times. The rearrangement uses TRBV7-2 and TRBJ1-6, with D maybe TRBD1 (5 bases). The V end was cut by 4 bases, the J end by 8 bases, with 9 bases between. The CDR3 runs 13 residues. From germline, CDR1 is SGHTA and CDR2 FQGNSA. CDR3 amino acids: CASSSQGYSPLHF. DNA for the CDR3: TGTGCCAGCAGCTCTCAGGGATATTCACCCCTCCACTTT.

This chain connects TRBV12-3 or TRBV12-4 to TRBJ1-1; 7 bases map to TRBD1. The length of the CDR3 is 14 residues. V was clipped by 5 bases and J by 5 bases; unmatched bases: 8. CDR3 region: CASSQRQGFTEAFF. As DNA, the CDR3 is TGTGCCAGCAGTCAGAGACAGGGCTTTACTGAAGCTTTCTTT.

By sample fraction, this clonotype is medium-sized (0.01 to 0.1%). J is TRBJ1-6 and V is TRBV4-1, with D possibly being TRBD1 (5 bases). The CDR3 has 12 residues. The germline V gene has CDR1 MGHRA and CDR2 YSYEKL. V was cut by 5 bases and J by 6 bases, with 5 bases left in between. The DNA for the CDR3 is TGCGCCAGCAGCGGGGGTAATTCACCCCTCCACTTT. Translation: CASSGGNSPLHF.

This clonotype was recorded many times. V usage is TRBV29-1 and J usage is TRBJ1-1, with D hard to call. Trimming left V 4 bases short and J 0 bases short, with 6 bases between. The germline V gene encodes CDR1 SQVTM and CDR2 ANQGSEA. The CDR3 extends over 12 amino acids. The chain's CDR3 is CSVGGLNTEAFF. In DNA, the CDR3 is TGCAGCGTTGGTGGATTGAACACTGAAGCTTTCTTT.

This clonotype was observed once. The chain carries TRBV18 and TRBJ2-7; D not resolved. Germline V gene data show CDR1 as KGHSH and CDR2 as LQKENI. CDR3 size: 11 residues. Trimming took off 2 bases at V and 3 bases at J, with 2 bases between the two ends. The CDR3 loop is CASSPGYEQYF. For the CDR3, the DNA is TGTGCCAGCTCACCAGGCTACGAGCAGTACTTC.

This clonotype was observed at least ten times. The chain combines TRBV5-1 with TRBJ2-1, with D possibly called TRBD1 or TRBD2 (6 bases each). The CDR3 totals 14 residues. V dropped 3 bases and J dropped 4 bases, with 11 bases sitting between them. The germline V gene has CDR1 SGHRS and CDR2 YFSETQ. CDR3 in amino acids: CASSSPGAYNEQFF. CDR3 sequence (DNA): TGCGCCAGCAGCTCCCCGGGGGCTTACAATGAGCAGTTCTTC. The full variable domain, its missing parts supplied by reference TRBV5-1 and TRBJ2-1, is KAGVTQTPRYLIKTRGQQVTLSCSPISGHRSVSWYQQTPGQGLQFLFEYFSETQRNKGNFPGRFSGRQFSNSRSEMNVSTLELGDSALYLCASSSPGAYNEQFFGPGTRLTVL.

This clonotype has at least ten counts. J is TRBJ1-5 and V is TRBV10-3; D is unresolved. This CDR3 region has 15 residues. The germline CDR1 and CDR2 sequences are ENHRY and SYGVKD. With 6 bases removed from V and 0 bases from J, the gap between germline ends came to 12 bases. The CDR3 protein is CAIRRTNYSNQPQHF. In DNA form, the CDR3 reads TGTGCCATCAGGAGAACAAATTATAGCAATCAGCCCCAGCATTTT.

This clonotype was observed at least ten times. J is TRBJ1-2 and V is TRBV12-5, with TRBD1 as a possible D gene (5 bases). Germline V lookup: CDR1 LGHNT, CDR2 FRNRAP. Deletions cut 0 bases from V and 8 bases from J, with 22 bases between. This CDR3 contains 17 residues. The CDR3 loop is CASGLVPGTAATMGYTF. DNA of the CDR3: TGTGCTAGTGGTTTGGTACCCGGGACGGCGGCAACTATGGGCTACACCTTC.

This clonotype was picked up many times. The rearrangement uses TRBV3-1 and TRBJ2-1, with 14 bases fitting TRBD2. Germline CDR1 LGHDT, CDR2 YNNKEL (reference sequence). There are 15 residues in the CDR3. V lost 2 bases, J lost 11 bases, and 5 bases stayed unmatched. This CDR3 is CASSQLTSGGAKQFF. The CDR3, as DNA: TGTGCCAGCAGCCAACTGACTAGCGGGGGGGCCAAGCAGTTCTTC.